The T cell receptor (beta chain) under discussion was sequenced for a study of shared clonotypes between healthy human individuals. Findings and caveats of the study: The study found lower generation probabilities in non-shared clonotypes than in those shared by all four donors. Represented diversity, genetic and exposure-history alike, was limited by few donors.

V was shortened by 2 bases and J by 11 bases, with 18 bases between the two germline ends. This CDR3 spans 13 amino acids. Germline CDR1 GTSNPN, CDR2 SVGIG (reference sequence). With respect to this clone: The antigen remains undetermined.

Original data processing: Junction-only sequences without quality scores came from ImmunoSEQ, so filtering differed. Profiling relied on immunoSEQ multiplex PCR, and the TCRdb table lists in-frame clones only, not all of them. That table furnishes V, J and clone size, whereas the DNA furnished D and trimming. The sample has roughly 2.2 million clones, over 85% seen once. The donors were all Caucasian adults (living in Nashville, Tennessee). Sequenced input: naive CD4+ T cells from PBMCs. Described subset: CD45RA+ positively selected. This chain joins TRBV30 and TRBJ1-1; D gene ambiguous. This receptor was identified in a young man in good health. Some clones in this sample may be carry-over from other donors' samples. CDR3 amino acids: CAWSLDRGAQAFF. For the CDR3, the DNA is TGTGCCTGGAGTCTAGATCGCGGCGCTCAGGCTTTCTTT.